The 19 T cell receptor beta chains below all came from one sample that was sequenced in a study of OX40 agonist ivuxolimab in advanced cancers. TCRdb's table, derived via immunoSEQ multiplex PCR, lists solely in-frame clones and lacks some. The data show 90,000 to 95,000 clones, around four fifths seen once. Sequenced material: CD4+ or CD8+ T cells sorted from blood, taken in a trial of the OX40 agonist ivuxolimab. The receptors stem from an adult with an advanced solid tumor such as melanoma, head and neck, liver or kidney cancer.

This rearrangement joins TRBV19 to TRBJ1-5; D call uncertain. The germline CDR1 and CDR2 sequences are LNHDA and SQIVND (reference sequence). Trimming removed 7 bases from V and 7 bases from J, with 14 bases in between. The CDR3 consists of 13 residues. This CDR3 is CASNKGSEQPQHF. The CDR3 DNA sequence: TGTGCCAGTAACAAGGGCAGCGAACAGCCCCAGCATTTT.

The chain employs TRBV6-5 and TRBJ1-5, with TRBD1 matching 9 bases. Germline CDR1 is MNHEY and CDR2 is SVGAGI. The CDR3 has 15 residues. Losses at the gene ends were 4 bases for V and 5 bases for J; bases not matched to a gene: 6. The CDR3 here is CASSLDRGRDQPQHF. CDR3 bases: TGTGCCAGCAGTTTGGACAGGGGACGGGATCAGCCCCAGCATTTT.

This sequence joins TRBV18 and TRBJ2-6, with D unclear. CDR3 length: 15 amino acids. Trimming shortened V by 2 bases and J by 4 bases, and 9 bases separated the two germline ends. CDR1 and CDR2 (germline): KGHSH, LQKENI. The chain's CDR3 is CASSPVRSGANVLTF. Written as DNA, the CDR3 is TGTGCCAGCTCACCAGTCAGGTCAGGGGCCAACGTCCTGACTTTC.

V and J are TRBV30 and TRBJ1-4; D unclear. The CDR3 runs 15 residues. Trimming pared 2 bases from V and 4 bases from J, leaving 14 bases between. CDR1 and CDR2 (germline): GTSNPN, SVGIG (reference sequence). CDR3 DNA sequence: TGTGCCTGGAGTATCGGGAGCGAGTTTAATGAAAAACTGTTTTTT. It translates to CAWSIGSEFNEKLFF.

The CDR3 protein is CASSLGAGAGDTQYF. CDR3 sequence (DNA): TGTGCCAGCAGCTTAGGCGCAGGAGCGGGCGATACGCAGTATTTT. This chain connects TRBV7-6 to TRBJ2-3, with a weak D call TRBD2 (6 bases). V was cut by 1 base and J by 6 bases, with 14 bases left in between. Germline V lookup: CDR1 SGHVS, CDR2 FNYEAQ. The CDR3 sequence is 15 residues long. Using reference TRBV7-6 and TRBJ2-3 for the parts outside the CDR3, the full variable domain is GAGVSQSPRYKVTKRGQDVALRCDPISGHVSLYWYRQALGQGPEFLTYFNYEAQQDKSGLPNDRFSAERPEGSISTLTIQRTEQRDSAMYRCASSLGAGAGDTQYFGPGTRLTVL.

This rearrangement joins TRBV7-3 to TRBJ2-3; 14 bases fit TRBD2. This CDR3 region has 16 residues. Germline V gene sequence: CDR1 SGHTA, CDR2 FQGTGA. J lost 4 bases, V lost 5 bases, and 5 bases had no gene match. Written as DNA, the CDR3 is TGTGCCAGCAGCCCATTGGGACTAGCGGGGGCAGATACGCAGTATTTT. As protein: CASSPLGLAGADTQYF.

This clone has only one observation. The chain carries TRBV6-5 and TRBJ1-4, with no clear D. The germline V gene encodes CDR1 MNHEY and CDR2 SVGAGI. The length of the CDR3 is 11 residues. The germline V and J ends were trimmed by 7 bases and 11 bases, with 11 bases remaining between them. The CDR3 spells CASKGQKKLFF. The CDR3 coding sequence is TGTGCCAGCAAGGGTCAGAAGAAACTGTTTTTT.

The rearrangement uses TRBV6-6 and TRBJ1-1; a weak D match, TRBD1 (5 bases). This CDR3 comprises 13 residues. Germline lookup yields CDR1 MNHNY and CDR2 SVGAGI (reference sequence). V was trimmed by 2 bases and J by 7 bases, leaving 11 bases between them. The CDR3 spells CASSYARGSEAFF. The CDR3 region has the DNA TGTGCCAGCAGTTACGCTAGGGGCAGTGAAGCTTTCTTT.

The gene calls are TRBV7-2 and TRBJ2-1; possibly TRBD1 or TRBD2 for D (6 bases each). The V end was cut by 2 bases, the J end by 5 bases, with 16 bases between. Germline loops: CDR1 SGHTA, CDR2 FQGNSA. CDR3 length: 16 amino acids. The CDR3 protein is CASSLTTGARNNEQFF. CDR3 coding DNA: TGTGCCAGCAGCTTAACAACGGGGGCGAGAAACAATGAGCAGTTCTTC.

This clone came up once. The chain carries TRBV10-3 and TRBJ1-1, with D perhaps TRBD1 (6 bases). V dropped 5 bases and J dropped 3 bases, with 13 bases sitting between them. The CDR3 is 14 amino acids. Germline CDR1 ENHRY, CDR2 SYGVKD. Written as DNA, the CDR3 is TGTGCCATCAGTTTCTCAAGGGGGGACACTGAAGCTTTCTTT. Its translation: CAISFSRGDTEAFF.

The chain is built from TRBV6-6 and TRBJ1-2, with D hard to call. CDR1 MNHNY and CDR2 SVGAGI come from the germline V gene (reference sequence). The germline V and J ends were trimmed by 4 bases and 7 bases, with 10 bases remaining between them. The CDR3 has 12 amino acids. Here the CDR3 reads CASSFWTTGYTF. The CDR3 coding sequence is TGTGCCAGCAGTTTCTGGACCACTGGCTACACCTTC.

V gene TRBV7-2 combines with J gene TRBJ1-1, with no clear D. The length of the CDR3 is 15 residues. V was shortened by 0 bases and J by 5 bases, with 13 bases between the two germline ends. CDR1 and CDR2 (germline): SGHTA, FQGNSA. The CDR3 sequence: CASSLALVLRTEAFF. CDR3 in DNA: TGTGCCAGCAGCTTAGCCCTGGTATTGAGGACTGAAGCTTTCTTT.

The chain employs TRBV7-3 and TRBJ2-3; 14 bases align to TRBD2. The germline gives CDR1 SGHTA, CDR2 FQGTGA. The CDR3 is 16 amino acids. Trimming took 5 bases from V and 1 from J; bases not matched to a gene: 2. CDR3 residues: CASSPGLAGGTDTQYF. Written as DNA, the CDR3 is TGTGCCAGCAGCCCGGGACTAGCGGGGGGCACAGATACGCAGTATTTT.

The chain carries TRBV5-4 and TRBJ1-5; no firm D call. The germline gives CDR1 SGHNT, CDR2 YYREEE (reference sequence). This CDR3 has 14 amino acids. V was pared by 4 bases and J by 4 bases, with 12 bases between. The CDR3, as DNA: TGTGCCAGCAGCGCCGGCGGGCAGAATCAGCCCCAGCATTTT. Translated, it gives CASSAGGQNQPQHF.

The V and J genes are TRBV7-6 and TRBJ2-2, with TRBD2 as a possible D gene (6 bases). The CDR3 is 14 amino acids. The germline gives CDR1 SGHVS, CDR2 FNYEAQ. The V end was cut by 5 bases, the J end by 5 bases, with 12 bases between. The CDR3 sequence is CASSLGTSTGELFF. CDR3 sequence (DNA): TGTGCCAGCAGCCTAGGGACTTCTACCGGGGAGCTGTTTTTT.

The chain has TRBV6-6 and TRBJ1-2; D might be TRBD1 (6 bases). Germline CDR1 is MNHNY and CDR2 is SVGAGI (reference sequence). V gave up 0 bases and J gave up 8 bases, with 10 bases separating them. The CDR3 runs 13 residues. The CDR3 DNA reads as TGTGCCAGCAGTTACTCTGGGACAAGCGGCTACACCTTC. Its protein product is CASSYSGTSGYTF.

Comments on this clone: At one end the junction does not follow the germline gene, possibly because of a read error. The V call is TRBV5-1, the J call TRBJ1-2; D is unresolved. This CDR3 has 12 residues. Germline V gives CDR1 SGHRS, CDR2 YFSETQ. CDR3 in amino acids: CASSSYSFGYTF. For the CDR3, the DNA is TGTGCCAGCAGCTCTTACAGCTTTGGCTACACCTTC. Using reference TRBV5-1 and TRBJ1-2 for the parts outside the CDR3, the full variable domain is KAGVTQTPRYLIKTRGQQVTLSCSPISGHRSVSWYQQTPGQGLQFLFEYFSETQRNKGNFPGRFSGRQFSNSRSEMNVSTLELGDSALYLCASSSYSFGYTFGSGTRLTVV.

This sequence joins TRBV4-2 and TRBJ2-4; D is unclear. Trimming took off 1 base at V and 0 bases at J, with 4 bases between the two ends. CDR3 length: 14 residues. Per the germline V gene, CDR1 is LGHNA and CDR2 is YNFKEQ. As DNA, the CDR3 is TGTGCCAGCAGCCAAGGGGCAGCCAAAAACATTCAGTACTTC. Protein product: CASSQGAAKNIQYF.

The table lists this clone with a few counts. The gene calls are TRBV5-6 and TRBJ2-4; 9 nucleotides agree with TRBD1. The CDR3 covers 11 residues. V lost 7 bases and J lost 15; bases outside the gene matches: 8. The germline V gene encodes CDR1 SGHDT and CDR2 YYEEEE. CDR3 sequence: CASGSPGQGYF. The CDR3 region has the DNA TGTGCCAGCGGAAGTCCGGGACAGGGGTACTTC.